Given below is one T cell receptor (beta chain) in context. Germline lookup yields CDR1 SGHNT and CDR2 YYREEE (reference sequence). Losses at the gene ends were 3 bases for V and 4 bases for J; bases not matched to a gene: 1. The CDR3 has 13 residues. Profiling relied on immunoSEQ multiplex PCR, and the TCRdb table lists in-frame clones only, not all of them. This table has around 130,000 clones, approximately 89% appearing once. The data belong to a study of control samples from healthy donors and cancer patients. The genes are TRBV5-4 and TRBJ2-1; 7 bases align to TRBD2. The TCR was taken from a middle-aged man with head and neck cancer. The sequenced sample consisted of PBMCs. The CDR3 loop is CASSSGRYNEQFF. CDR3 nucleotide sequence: TGTGCCAGCAGCTCCGGGAGGTACAATGAGCAGTTCTTC.